The rows below give T cell receptor beta chains drawn from one sample of a study of OX40 agonist ivuxolimab in advanced cancers. The repertoire was sequenced with immunoSEQ multiplex PCR; TCRdb's copy has only in-frame clones and lacks some. The sample records about 84,000 clones, approximately 95% being singletons. This sample comprised CD4+ or CD8+ T cells sorted from blood, obtained in a trial of the OX40 agonist ivuxolimab. The receptors stem from an adult with an advanced solid tumor such as melanoma, head and neck, liver or kidney cancer. The CDR3 runs from the conserved cysteine through the conserved F or W.

j_gene	v_gene	CDR3aa
TRBJ2-7	TRBV11-1	CASSPWTGYLEQYF
TRBJ1-1	TRBV9	CASSARTGDETEAFF
TRBJ2-3	TRBV9	CASSVATGQSDTQYF
TRBJ2-7	TRBV19	CASGAGVSYEQYF
TRBJ2-1	TRBV19	CASTLNTAPPGNEQFF
TRBJ2-5	TRBV7-8	CASSLTGMGGETQYF
TRBJ1-1	TRBV5-1	CASTLYRTGYTEAFF
TRBJ2-5	TRBV7-9	CASSSRDIQETQYF
TRBJ1-4	TRBV19	CASTQATNEKLFF
TRBJ2-5	TRBV5-4	CASSLEGGGQETQYF
TRBJ2-7	TRBV10-3	CAISEWVGVSQYEQYF
TRBJ2-5	TRBV5-1	CASSLPPWASGGVETQYF
TRBJ2-7	TRBV21-1	CASSNDESGRGRNEQYF
TRBJ2-3	TRBV28	CASSIGLRTLLRADTQYF
TRBJ2-7	TRBV29-1	CSVDGGRVWREQYF
TRBJ2-7	TRBV27	CASSLTESGRRGYEQYF
TRBJ2-7	TRBV7-3	CASSLGWGTGAAEQYF
TRBJ1-5	TRBV30	CAWSVRTGPNQPQHF
TRBJ2-1	TRBV21-1	CASSKWRQGWGNEQFF